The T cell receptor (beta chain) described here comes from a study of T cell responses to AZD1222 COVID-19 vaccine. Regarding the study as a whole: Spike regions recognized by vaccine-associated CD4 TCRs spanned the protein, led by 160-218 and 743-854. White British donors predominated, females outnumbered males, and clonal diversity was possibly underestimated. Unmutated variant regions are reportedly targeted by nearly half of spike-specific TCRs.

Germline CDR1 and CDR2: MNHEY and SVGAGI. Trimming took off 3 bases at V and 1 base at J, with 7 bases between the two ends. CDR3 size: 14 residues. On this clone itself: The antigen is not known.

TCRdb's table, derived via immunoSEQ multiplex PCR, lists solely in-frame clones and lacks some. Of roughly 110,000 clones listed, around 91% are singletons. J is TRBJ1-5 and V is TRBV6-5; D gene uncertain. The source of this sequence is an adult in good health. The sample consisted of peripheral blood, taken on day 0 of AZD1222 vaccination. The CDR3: CASSYRRSNQPQHF. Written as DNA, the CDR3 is TGTGCCAGCAGTTATAGGAGAAGCAATCAGCCCCAGCATTTT.